This passage covers 8 T cell receptor beta chains from one sample sequenced in a study of blood T cell repertoires in COVID-19. Assay used: immunoSEQ multiplex PCR; TCRdb lists only in-frame clones, some missing. Among some 190,000 clones listed, roughly 82% were seen once. Sequenced material: peripheral blood. The receptors were sampled from an older woman with COVID-19, enrolled during active disease.

In this sample, this clone turned up a few times. The chain is built from TRBV7-2 and TRBJ2-1; D gene ambiguous. Germline loops: CDR1 SGHTA, CDR2 FQGNSA. The CDR3 is 12 residues long. The V end was cut by 5 bases, the J end by 9 bases, with 11 bases between. The CDR3 DNA follows: TGTGCCAGCAGCCAGAGCCGAGGTGAGCAGTTCTTC. It yields the protein CASSQSRGEQFF.

The V gene is TRBV9, the J gene TRBJ1-5; 9 positions agree with TRBD1. The CDR3 loop spans 16 amino acids. The V and J ends lost 4 bases and 5 bases, in that order; junction bases with no gene match: 10. The germline CDR1 and CDR2 sequences are SGDLS and YYNGEE. CDR3 nucleotides: TGTGCCAGCAGCCCGGAGGGACAGGGTTTGGATCAGCCCCAGCATTTT. Protein product: CASSPEGQGLDQPQHF.

The chain combines TRBV7-2 with TRBJ2-2, with no clear D. The CDR3 has 13 residues. V lost 1 base to trimming and J lost 7 bases, with 7 bases between them. Germline V gene data show CDR1 as SGHTA and CDR2 as FQGNSA. CDR3 sequence (DNA): TGTGCCAGCAGCTTAGTGCACGGCGGGGAGCTGTTTTTT. It codes for CASSLVHGGELFF.

This chain uses TRBV5-1 with TRBJ2-3, with 9 nucleotides matching TRBD1. CDR3 length equals 11 residues. Germline CDR1 SGHRS, CDR2 YFSETQ. Losses at the gene ends were 6 bases for V and 12 bases for J; bases not matched to a gene: 5. CDR3 sequence reads: CASTWTGAQYF. The CDR3 DNA reads TGCGCCAGCACCTGGACAGGGGCCCAGTATTTT.

This chain links TRBV7-6 with TRBJ2-2; 14 bases map to TRBD2. Germline V lookup: CDR1 SGHVS, CDR2 FNYEAQ. The CDR3 covers 16 residues. J lost 6 bases, V lost 5 bases, and 5 bases had no gene match. The CDR3 bases are TGTGCCAGCAGCCCGGGACTAGCGGGGGAGGCCGGGGAGCTGTTTTTT. Residues: CASSPGLAGEAGELFF.

This sequence joins TRBV5-1 and TRBJ1-2; D gene unclear. V lost 4 bases and J 7 bases, leaving 14 bases between the germline ends. Germline CDR1 and CDR2: SGHRS and YFSETQ. The CDR3 has 13 residues. CDR3 in amino acids: CASSPDPGTGYTF. Here the CDR3 DNA reads TGCGCCAGCAGCCCGGACCCGGGAACTGGCTACACCTTC.

V and J are TRBV19 and TRBJ1-4; D may be TRBD1 (5 bases). Germline assignment: CDR1 LNHDA and CDR2 SQIVND (reference sequence). There are 15 residues in the CDR3. Trimming took off 6 bases at V and 1 base at J, with 12 bases between the two ends. The CDR3 DNA reads TGTGCCAGTAGCTCAGGGCGCGGAACTAATGAAAAACTGTTTTTT. Its protein product is CASSSGRGTNEKLFF.

This chain uses TRBV19 with TRBJ2-4, with 10 bases aligning to TRBD2. V gave up 6 bases and J gave up 6 bases; unmatched junction bases: 17. The CDR3 extends over 18 amino acids. Per the germline V gene, CDR1 is LNHDA and CDR2 is SQIVND (reference sequence). The CDR3 loop is CASRTPGTSADFGNIQYF. In DNA form, the CDR3 reads TGTGCCAGTAGAACCCCCGGGACTAGCGCCGATTTTGGAAACATTCAGTACTTC.